These T cell receptor beta chains were read from a single sample in a study of blood T cell repertoires in COVID-19. TCRdb keeps only in-frame clones here, not all; method: immunoSEQ multiplex PCR. The sample has about 200,000 clones; approximately 90% are singletons. Sequencing used peripheral blood. The receptors originated from a man between 45 and 60 years old with COVID-19, enrolled during active disease. Each CDR3 is given with its conserved first and last residue. The D gene is left open where the match is weak. A row's size may be missing; if present it is once, few, many or a size class.

j_call d_call v_call clone_size cdr3_aa cdr3_nt
TRBJ2-7 TRBD2 TRBV10-3 . CAISGGGEQYF TGTGCCATCAGCGGGGGGGGCGAGCAGTACTTC
TRBJ2-3 . TRBV19 . CASSISGVLSTDTQYF TGTGCCAGTAGTATATCCGGTGTCCTTAGCACAGATACGCAGTATTTT
TRBJ1-4 TRBD1 TRBV29-1 . CSVEGTGNEKLFF TGCAGCGTTGAAGGGACAGGGAATGAAAAACTGTTTTTT
TRBJ1-5 . TRBV7-2 . CASSSQGDQPQHF TGTGCCAGCAGCTCACAGGGTGATCAGCCCCAGCATTTT
TRBJ2-2 TRBD1 TRBV7-9 . CASSRDRVTGELFF TGTGCCAGCAGCCGGGACAGGGTCACCGGGGAGCTGTTTTTT
TRBJ2-3 TRBD2 TRBV24-1 once CATSLAGSTDTQYF TGTGCCACCAGTCTAGCGGGGAGCACAGATACGCAGTATTTT
TRBJ2-1 . TRBV7-9 . CASSLDVGGSYNEQFF TGTGCCAGCAGCTTAGACGTGGGGGGTTCCTACAATGAGCAGTTCTTC
TRBJ2-1 . TRBV4-3 . CASSQSGEQFF TGCGCCAGCAGCCAATCCGGTGAGCAGTTCTTC
TRBJ1-2 . TRBV28 . CASHGAAGNGYTF TGTGCCAGCCATGGCGCCGCAGGGAATGGCTACACCTTC
TRBJ2-3 TRBD2 TRBV3-1/TRBV3-2 . CASSRPGRADTQYF TGTGCCAGCAGCCGCCCGGGGAGGGCAGATACGCAGTATTTT
TRBJ1-5 . TRBV21-1 few CASGLQGAAQPQHF TGTGCCAGCGGATTACAGGGGGCGGCTCAGCCCCAGCATTTT
TRBJ2-1 TRBD1 TRBV5-4 . CASSPGDRGSYNEQFF TGTGCCAGCAGCCCGGGGGACAGGGGGTCCTACAATGAGCAGTTCTTC
TRBJ1-3 . TRBV4-2 . CASSQDLRAGGNTIYF TGTGCCAGCAGCCAAGATTTGAGGGCCGGCGGAAACACCATATATTTT
TRBJ1-2 . TRBV5-1 . CASSSQGSFNYGYTF TGCGCCAGCAGCTCGCAGGGAAGCTTTAACTATGGCTACACCTTC
TRBJ1-5 . TRBV27 . CASSPTGNQPQHF TGTGCCAGCAGCCCCACAGGAAATCAGCCCCAGCATTTT
TRBJ1-2 TRBD1 TRBV2 . CASSQQGEGGYTF TGTGCCAGCAGTCAACAGGGGGAAGGAGGCTACACCTTC
TRBJ2-1 . TRBV4-1 once CASSQGRLDNEQFF TGCGCCAGCAGCCAAGGGAGACTCGACAATGAGCAGTTCTTC
TRBJ1-1 . TRBV3-1/TRBV3-2 few CASSHGTWSTEAFF TGTGCCAGCAGCCATGGAACTTGGAGCACTGAAGCTTTCTTT
TRBJ2-3 TRBD2 TRBV5-6 . CASSWDYRTDTQYF TGTGCCAGCAGTTGGGACTATCGCACAGATACGCAGTATTTT
TRBJ2-2 . TRBV10-2 . CASRLDRRDTGELFF TGCGCCAGCAGATTGGACAGGAGGGACACCGGGGAGCTGTTTTTT
TRBJ2-5 TRBD2 TRBV6-2/TRBV6-3 once CASSYDTWQRGEETQYF TGTGCCAGCAGTTACGACACTTGGCAGCGGGGGGAAGAGACCCAGTACTTC
TRBJ1-2 TRBD1 TRBV7-2 . CASRPGQGDGYTF TGTGCCAGCAGACCGGGACAGGGCGATGGCTACACCTTC
TRBJ2-2 TRBD2 TRBV10-1 . CASSSGGPNTGELFF TGCGCCAGCAGTTCGGGAGGACCTAACACCGGGGAGCTGTTTTTT
TRBJ1-2 . TRBV21-1 . CASSKERSGSHGYTF TGTGCCAGCAGCAAAGAAAGGTCAGGGTCCCATGGCTACACCTTC
TRBJ2-2 . TRBV6-5 . CASIGQPYTGELFF TGTGCCAGCATTGGACAACCTTACACCGGGGAGCTGTTTTTT
TRBJ2-3 . TRBV2 . CASRGGVSTDTQYF TGTGCCAGTAGAGGCGGGGTTAGCACAGATACGCAGTATTTT
TRBJ2-3 TRBD1 TRBV19 . CASSIGQGSTDTQYF TGTGCCAGTAGTATCGGACAGGGGAGCACAGATACGCAGTATTTT
TRBJ2-7 . TRBV7-2 . CASSHQGGESYEQYF TGTGCCAGCAGTCACCAAGGCGGCGAATCCTACGAGCAGTACTTC
TRBJ2-2 TRBD2 TRBV9 . CASSALGTSGKNTGELFF TGTGCCAGCAGCGCATTAGGGACTAGCGGGAAGAACACCGGGGAGCTGTTTTTT
TRBJ2-1 TRBD2 TRBV19 . CASIEREGGNEQFF TGTGCCAGTATTGAGCGGGAGGGTGGGAATGAGCAGTTCTTC
TRBJ2-7 TRBD2 TRBV12-3/TRBV12-4 . CASSFRGSYEQYF TGTGCCAGCAGTTTTCGCGGGAGCTACGAGCAGTACTTC